The T cell receptor (beta chain) under discussion was sequenced for a study of T cells in Graves' hyperthyroidism and ophthalmopathy. Ophthalmopathy patients all had a Clinical Activity Score of at least 3, a NOSPECS grade of at least 4 and disease under 3 months old. This CDR3 contains 15 residues. V lost 6 bases, J lost 4 bases, and 16 bases lay in between. This clonotype was picked up many times. RNA transcripts gave rise to amplified TCR beta CDR3 regions. RT-PCR in the first round (using the HTBI primer set) targeted the TCR CDR3. TCRdb reprocessed the multiplex PCR reads via MiXCR and lists one record per CDR3 protein. The sample includes under 500,000 distinct CDR3 sequences, more than 12% of them seen just once.

The sample comprised blood. The TCR sequence derives from a man between 50 and 59 years old with Graves' ophthalmopathy. This rearrangement joins TRBV12-3 or TRBV12-4 to TRBJ2-1, with D tentatively TRBD2 (6 bases). The CDR3 sequence: CASRAGGGGYNEQFF. CDR3 coding DNA: TGTGCCAGCAGGGCGGGCGGCGGAGGGTACAATGAGCAGTTCTTC.